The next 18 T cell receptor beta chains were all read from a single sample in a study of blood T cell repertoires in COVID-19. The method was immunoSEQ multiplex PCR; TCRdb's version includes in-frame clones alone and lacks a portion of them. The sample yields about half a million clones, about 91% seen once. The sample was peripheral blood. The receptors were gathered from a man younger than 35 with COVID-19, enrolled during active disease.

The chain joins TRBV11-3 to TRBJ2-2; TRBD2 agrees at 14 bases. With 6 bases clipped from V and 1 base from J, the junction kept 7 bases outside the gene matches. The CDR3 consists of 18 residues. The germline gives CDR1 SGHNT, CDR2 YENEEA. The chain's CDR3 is CASSHGLAGGMNTGELFF. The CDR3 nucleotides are TGTGCCAGCAGTCACGGACTAGCGGGAGGAATGAACACCGGGGAGCTGTTTTTT.

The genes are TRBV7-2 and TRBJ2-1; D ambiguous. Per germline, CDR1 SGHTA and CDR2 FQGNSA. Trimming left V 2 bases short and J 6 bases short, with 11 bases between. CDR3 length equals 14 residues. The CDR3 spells CASSLLRVGNEQFF. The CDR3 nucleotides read TGTGCCAGCAGCTTATTACGAGTTGGCAATGAGCAGTTCTTC. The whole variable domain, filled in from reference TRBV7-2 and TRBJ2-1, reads GAGVSQSPSNKVTEKGKDVELRCDPISGHTALYWYRQSLGQGLEFLIYFQGNSAPDKSGLPSDRFSAERTGGSVSTLTIQRTQQEDSAVYLCASSLLRVGNEQFFGPGTRLTVL.

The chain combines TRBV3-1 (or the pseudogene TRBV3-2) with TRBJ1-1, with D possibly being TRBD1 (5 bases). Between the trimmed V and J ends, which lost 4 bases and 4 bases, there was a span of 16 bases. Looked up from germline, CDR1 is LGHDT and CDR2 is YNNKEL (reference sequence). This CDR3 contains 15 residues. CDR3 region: CASSRGDGRITEAFF. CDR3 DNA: TGTGCCAGCAGCCGGGGGGACGGTAGGATCACTGAAGCTTTCTTT.

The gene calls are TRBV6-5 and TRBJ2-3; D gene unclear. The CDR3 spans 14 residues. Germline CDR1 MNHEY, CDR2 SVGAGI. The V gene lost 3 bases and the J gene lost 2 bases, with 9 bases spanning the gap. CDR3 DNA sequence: TGTGCCAGCAGTTATACGAGGAACACAGATACGCAGTATTTT. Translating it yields CASSYTRNTDTQYF.

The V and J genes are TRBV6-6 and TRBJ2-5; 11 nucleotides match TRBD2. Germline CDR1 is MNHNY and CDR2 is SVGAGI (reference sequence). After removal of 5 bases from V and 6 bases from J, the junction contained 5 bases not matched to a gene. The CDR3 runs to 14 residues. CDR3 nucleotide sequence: TGTGCCAGCAGTCTTAGCGGGGGGGGAAAGACCCAGTACTTC. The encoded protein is CASSLSGGGKTQYF.

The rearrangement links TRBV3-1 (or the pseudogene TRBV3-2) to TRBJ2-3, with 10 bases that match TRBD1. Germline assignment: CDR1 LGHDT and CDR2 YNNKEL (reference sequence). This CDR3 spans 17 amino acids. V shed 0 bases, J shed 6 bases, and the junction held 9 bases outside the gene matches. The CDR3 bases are TGTGCCAGCAGCCAAGATAAAGGGACAGGGGTTGGGGATACGCAGTATTTT. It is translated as CASSQDKGTGVGDTQYF.

CDR3 nucleotides: TGTGCCAGTAGTATTTGGGGAGGGGTCGACACCGGGGAGCTGTTTTTT. It translates to CASSIWGGVDTGELFF. The chain recombines TRBV19 with TRBJ2-2; 7 positions agree with TRBD2. V was clipped by 3 bases and J by 3 bases; unmatched bases: 7. The germline gives CDR1 LNHDA, CDR2 SQIVND (reference sequence). CDR3 length equals 16 residues.

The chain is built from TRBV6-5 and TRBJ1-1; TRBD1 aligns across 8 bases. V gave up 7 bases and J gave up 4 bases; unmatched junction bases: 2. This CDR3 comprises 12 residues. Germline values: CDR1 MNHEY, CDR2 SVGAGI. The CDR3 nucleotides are TGTGCCAGCAACGACAGGGGCACTGAAGCTTTCTTT. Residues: CASNDRGTEAFF.

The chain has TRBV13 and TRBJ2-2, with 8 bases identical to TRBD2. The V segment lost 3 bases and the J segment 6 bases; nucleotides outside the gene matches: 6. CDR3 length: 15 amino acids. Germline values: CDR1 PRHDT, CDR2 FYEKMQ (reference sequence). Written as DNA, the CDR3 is TGTGCCAGCAGCTTTGGCGGGGGGTTTGCCGGGGAGCTGTTTTTT. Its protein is CASSFGGGFAGELFF.

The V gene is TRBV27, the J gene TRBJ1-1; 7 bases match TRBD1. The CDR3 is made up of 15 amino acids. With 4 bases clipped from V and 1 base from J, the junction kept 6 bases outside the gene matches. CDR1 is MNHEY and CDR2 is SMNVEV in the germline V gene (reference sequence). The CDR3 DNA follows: TGTGCCAGCAGTTATAGGCGACAGGGGAACACTGAAGCTTTCTTT. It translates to CASSYRRQGNTEAFF.

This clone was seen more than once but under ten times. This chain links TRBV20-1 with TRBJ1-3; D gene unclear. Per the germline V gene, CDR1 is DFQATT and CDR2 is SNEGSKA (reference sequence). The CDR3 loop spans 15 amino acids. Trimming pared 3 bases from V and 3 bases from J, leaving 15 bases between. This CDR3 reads CSASYTGGYGNTIYF. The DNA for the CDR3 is TGCAGTGCTAGTTATACGGGTGGATATGGAAACACCATATATTTT.

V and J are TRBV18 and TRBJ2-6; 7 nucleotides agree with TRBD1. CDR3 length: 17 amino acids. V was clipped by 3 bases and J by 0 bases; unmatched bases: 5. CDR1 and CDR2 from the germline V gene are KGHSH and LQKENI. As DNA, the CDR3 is TGTGCCAGCTCACCGTTACAGGGGAGCTCTGGGGCCAACGTCCTGACTTTC. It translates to CASSPLQGSSGANVLTF.

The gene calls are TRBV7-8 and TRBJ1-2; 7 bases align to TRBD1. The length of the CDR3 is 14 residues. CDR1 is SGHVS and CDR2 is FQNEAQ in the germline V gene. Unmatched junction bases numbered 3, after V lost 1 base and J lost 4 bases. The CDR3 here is CASSLERGLYGYTF. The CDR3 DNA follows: TGTGCCAGCAGCTTAGAGAGGGGGCTCTATGGCTACACCTTC. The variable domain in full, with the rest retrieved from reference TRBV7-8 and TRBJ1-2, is GAGVSQSPRYKVAKRGQDVALRCDPISGHVSLFWYQQALGQGPEFLTYFQNEAQLDKSGLPSDRFFAERPEGSVSTLKIQRTQQEDSAVYLCASSLERGLYGYTFGSGTRLTVV.

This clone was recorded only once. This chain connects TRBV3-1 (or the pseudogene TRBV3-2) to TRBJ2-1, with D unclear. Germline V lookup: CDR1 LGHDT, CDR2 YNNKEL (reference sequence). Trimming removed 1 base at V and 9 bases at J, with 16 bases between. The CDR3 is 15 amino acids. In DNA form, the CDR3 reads TGTGCCAGCAGCCAAGCCCCCCCCCGTACACCTGAGCAGTTCTTC. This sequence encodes CASSQAPPRTPEQFF.

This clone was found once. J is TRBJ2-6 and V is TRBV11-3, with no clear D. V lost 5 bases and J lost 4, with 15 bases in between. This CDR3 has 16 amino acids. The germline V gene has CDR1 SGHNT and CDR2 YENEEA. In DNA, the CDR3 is TGTGCCAGCAGCCAAGCTGTACTCTTGGGGGCCAACGTCCTGACTTTC. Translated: CASSQAVLLGANVLTF.

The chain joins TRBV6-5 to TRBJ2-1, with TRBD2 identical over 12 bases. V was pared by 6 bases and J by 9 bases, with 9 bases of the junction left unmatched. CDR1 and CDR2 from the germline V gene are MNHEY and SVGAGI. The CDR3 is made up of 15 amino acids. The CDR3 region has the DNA TGTGCCAGCAGGGCGGGGCTAGCGGGAGGGATTGAGCAGTTCTTC. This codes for CASRAGLAGGIEQFF.

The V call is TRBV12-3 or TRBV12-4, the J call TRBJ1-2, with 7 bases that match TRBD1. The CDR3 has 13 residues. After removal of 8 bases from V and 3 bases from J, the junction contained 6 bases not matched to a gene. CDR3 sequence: CASYPGGDYGYTF. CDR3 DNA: TGTGCCAGCTACCCAGGGGGAGACTATGGCTACACCTTC.

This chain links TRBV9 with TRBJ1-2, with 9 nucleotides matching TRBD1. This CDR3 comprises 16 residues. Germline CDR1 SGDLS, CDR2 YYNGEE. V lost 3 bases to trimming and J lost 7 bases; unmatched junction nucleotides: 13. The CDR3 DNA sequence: TGTGCCAGCAGCGGAAACCCGGGACAGGGAATGGGTGGCTACACCTTC. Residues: CASSGNPGQGMGGYTF.